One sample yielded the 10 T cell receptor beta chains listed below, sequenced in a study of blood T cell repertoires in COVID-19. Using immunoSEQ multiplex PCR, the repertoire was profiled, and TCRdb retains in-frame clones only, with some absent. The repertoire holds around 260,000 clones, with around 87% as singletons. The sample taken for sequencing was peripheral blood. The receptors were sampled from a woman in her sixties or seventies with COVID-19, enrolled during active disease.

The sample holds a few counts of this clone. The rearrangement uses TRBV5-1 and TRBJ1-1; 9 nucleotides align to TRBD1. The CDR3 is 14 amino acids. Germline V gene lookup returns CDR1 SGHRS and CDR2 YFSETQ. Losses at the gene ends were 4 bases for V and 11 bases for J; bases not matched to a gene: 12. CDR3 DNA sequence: TGCGCCAGCAGCCAGACCGAGGGACAGGGAAGGGCTTTCTTT. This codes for CASSQTEGQGRAFF.

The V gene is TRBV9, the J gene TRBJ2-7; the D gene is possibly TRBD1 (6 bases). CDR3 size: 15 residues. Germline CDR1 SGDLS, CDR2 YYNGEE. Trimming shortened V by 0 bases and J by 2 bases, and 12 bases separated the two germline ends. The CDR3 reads CASSVALGATYEQYF. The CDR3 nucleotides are TGTGCCAGCAGCGTAGCTTTGGGGGCCACCTACGAGCAGTACTTC.

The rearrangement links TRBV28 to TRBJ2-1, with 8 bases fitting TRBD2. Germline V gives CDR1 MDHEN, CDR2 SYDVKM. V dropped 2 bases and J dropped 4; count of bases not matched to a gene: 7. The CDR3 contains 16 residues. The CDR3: CASSLLVSGAYNEQFF. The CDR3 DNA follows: TGTGCCAGCAGTTTACTTGTTAGCGGGGCATACAATGAGCAGTTCTTC.

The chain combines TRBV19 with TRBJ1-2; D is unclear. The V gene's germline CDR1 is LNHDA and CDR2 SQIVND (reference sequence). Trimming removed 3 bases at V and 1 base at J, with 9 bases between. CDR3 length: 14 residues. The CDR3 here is CASSMGAVNYGYTF. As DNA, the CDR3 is TGTGCCAGTAGTATGGGCGCAGTTAACTATGGCTACACCTTC.

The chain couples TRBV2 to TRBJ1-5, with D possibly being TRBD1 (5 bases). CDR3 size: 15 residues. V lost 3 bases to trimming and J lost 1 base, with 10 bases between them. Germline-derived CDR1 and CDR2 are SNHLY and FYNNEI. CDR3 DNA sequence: TGTGCCAGCAGTGAGCAGGGCCTGAGCAATCAGCCCCAGCATTTT. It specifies CASSEQGLSNQPQHF. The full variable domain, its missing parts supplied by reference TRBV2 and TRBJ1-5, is EPEVTQTPSHQVTQMGQEVILRCVPISNHLYFYWYRQILGQKVEFLVSFYNNEISEKSEIFDDQFSVERPDGSNFTLKIRSTKLEDSAMYFCASSEQGLSNQPQHFGDGTRLSIL.

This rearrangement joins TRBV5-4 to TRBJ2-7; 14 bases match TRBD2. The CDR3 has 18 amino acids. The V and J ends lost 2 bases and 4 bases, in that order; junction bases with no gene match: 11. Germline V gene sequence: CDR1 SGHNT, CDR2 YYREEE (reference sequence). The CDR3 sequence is CASSFGGGLAGERYEQYF. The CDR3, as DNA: TGTGCCAGCAGCTTTGGGGGGGGACTAGCGGGAGAAAGGTACGAGCAGTACTTC. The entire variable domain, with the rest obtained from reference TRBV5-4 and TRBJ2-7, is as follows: ETGVTQSPTHLIKTRGQQVTLRCSSQSGHNTVSWYQQALGQGPQFIFQYYREEENGRGNFPPRFSGLQFPNYSSELNVNALELDDSALYLCASSFGGGLAGERYEQYFGPGTRLTVT.

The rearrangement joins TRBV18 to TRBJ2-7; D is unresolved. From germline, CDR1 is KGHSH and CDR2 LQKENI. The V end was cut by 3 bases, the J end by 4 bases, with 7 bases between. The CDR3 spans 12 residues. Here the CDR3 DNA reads TGTGCCAGCTCACCTAGCCGTTACGAGCAGTACTTC. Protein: CASSPSRYEQYF.

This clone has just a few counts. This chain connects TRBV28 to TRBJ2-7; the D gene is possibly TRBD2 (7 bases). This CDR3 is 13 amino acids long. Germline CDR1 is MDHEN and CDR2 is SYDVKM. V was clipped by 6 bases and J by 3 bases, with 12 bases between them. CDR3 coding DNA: TGTGCCAGCAGCCGAGGGGGGGGCTACGAGCAGTACTTC. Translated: CASSRGGGYEQYF.

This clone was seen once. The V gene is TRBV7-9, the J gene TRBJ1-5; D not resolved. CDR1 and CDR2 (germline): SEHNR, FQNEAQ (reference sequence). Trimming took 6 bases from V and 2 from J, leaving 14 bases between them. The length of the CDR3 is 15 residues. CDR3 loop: CASRDSRERNQPQHF. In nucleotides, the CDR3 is TGTGCCAGCAGGGATTCCCGGGAGCGCAATCAGCCCCAGCATTTT.

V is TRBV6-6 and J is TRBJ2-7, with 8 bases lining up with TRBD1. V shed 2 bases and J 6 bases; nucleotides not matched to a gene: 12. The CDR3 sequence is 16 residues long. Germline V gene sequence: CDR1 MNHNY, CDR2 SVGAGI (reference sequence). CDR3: CASSYPQQQGDGEQYF. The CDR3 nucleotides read TGTGCCAGCAGTTACCCCCAACAACAGGGGGACGGCGAGCAGTACTTC.